This T cell receptor (beta chain) came from a study of memory CD4+ T cells and cytomegalovirus serostatus. Overall study findings and caveats: The CMV-associated TCR signature appears largely within the CD4+ memory repertoire.

Clones were read by immunoSEQ multiplex PCR, and TCRdb kept only the in-frame ones, dropping some. Of 40,000 to 55,000 clones listed, 76% were seen once; the top ten hold less than 2.5%. The sort gate was single viable CD3+CD4+CD8-CD45RO+ cells for memory CD4+ T cells. The trim removed 4 bases at V and 8 bases at J, leaving 7 bases unmatched. The CDR3 has 15 residues. CDR1 is MGHDK and CDR2 is SYGVNS in the germline V gene. Worth noting for this clone: Its target is unknown.

This receptor was obtained from an adult in good health and CMV-seronegative. This rearrangement joins TRBV25-1 to TRBJ1-4; TRBD1 aligns across 10 bases. The material sequenced was memory CD4+ T cells from blood. The CDR3 reads CASSASGTGAEKLFF. CDR3 nucleotide sequence: TGTGCCAGCAGTGCCTCTGGGACAGGGGCAGAAAAACTGTTTTTT.